This is a list of T cell receptor beta chains from one sample in a study of post-analysis software for immune sequencing data. TCRdb independently ran MiXCR on the PCR reads; one entry per CDR3 protein. The data show 650,000 to 900,000 distinct CDR3 sequences, roughly 50% seen once. The sample taken for sequencing was blood. The receptors were sampled from a girl between 5 and 17 years old with multiple sclerosis. CDR3s include the opening cysteine and the closing phenylalanine or tryptophan. A D gene is named only where the DNA matches it firmly. Rows give clone size only sometimes, using once, few, many, or a class for an expanded clone.

J,V,size,D,CDR3,DNA
TRBJ1-4,TRBV11-2,NA,NA,CASSLSAEGRGEKRFF,TGTGCCAGCAGCTTATCGGCGGAGGGTCGAGGTGAAAAACGGTTTTTT
TRBJ1-2,TRBV27,few,NA,CASSLSPDTYYGYTF,TGTGCCAGCAGTTTATCGCCCGACACATACTATGGCTACACCTTC
TRBJ1-1,TRBV29-1,NA,NA,CSVELGPWGITEAFF,TGCAGCGTTGAGTTAGGTCCGTGGGGTATCACTGAAGCTTTCTTT
TRBJ2-2,TRBV5-6,NA,TRBD2,CASSLGLAGGAGELFF,TGTGCCAGCAGCTTGGGACTAGCGGGAGGCGCCGGGGAGCTGTTTTTT
TRBJ2-3,TRBV6-1,NA,NA,CASKGRGTDTQYF,TGTGCCTCCAAGGGGCGGGGCACAGATACGCAGTATTTT
TRBJ2-1,TRBV5-6,NA,NA,CASRHSNEQFF,TGTGCCAGCAGACATAGCAATGAGCAGTTCTTC
TRBJ2-1,TRBV7-9,once,TRBD2,CASSLRFGTSGREKYNEQFF,TGTGCCAGCAGCCTACGCTTCGGGACTAGCGGGAGAGAAAAATACAATGAGCAGTTCTTC
TRBJ1-6,TRBV20-1,NA,NA,CSARDHRLSLHF,TGCAGTGCTAGAGATCATCGTCTTAGCCTCCACTTT
TRBJ1-2,TRBV5-1,NA,NA,CASSFLGDHGYTF,TGCGCCAGCAGCTTTTTGGGCGATCATGGCTACACCTTC
TRBJ1-2,TRBV3-1,few,NA,CASSRQGLDGYTF,TGTGCCAGCAGCCGGCAGGGGTTGGATGGCTACACCTTC
TRBJ2-5,TRBV3-1,NA,TRBD2,CASSQASGSLGETQYF,TGTGCCAGCAGCCAAGCTAGCGGGAGTCTGGGGGAGACCCAGTACTTC
TRBJ1-5,TRBV10-3,NA,TRBD1,CAIRDTGENQPQHF,TGTGCCATCAGGGATACAGGGGAGAATCAGCCCCAGCATTTT
TRBJ2-3,TRBV2,NA,TRBD2,CASSGTSGDTWGTDTQYF,TGTGCCAGCAGTGGAACTAGCGGGGATACCTGGGGCACAGATACGCAGTATTTT
TRBJ2-3,TRBV6-2/TRBV6-3,NA,NA,CASSYGSGGYTDTQYF,TGTGCCAGCAGTTACGGGTCAGGGGGGTATACAGATACGCAGTATTTT
TRBJ2-5,TRBV11-2,few,TRBD2,CASSLKWAAGTSSWVGETQYF,TGTGCCAGCAGCTTAAAGTGGGCTGCCGGGACTAGCAGTTGGGTTGGGGAGACCCAGTACTTC
TRBJ2-3,TRBV4-1,NA,NA,CASSQEEGASTDTQYF,TGCGCCAGCAGCCAAGAGGAGGGGGCGAGCACAGATACGCAGTATTTT
TRBJ2-1,TRBV4-1,once,TRBD2,CASSHTGTTPPSEQFF,TGCGCCAGCAGCCATACCGGGACTACCCCTCCGAGTGAGCAGTTCTTC
TRBJ2-7,TRBV27,NA,TRBD2,CASTGLAGPYEQYF,TGTGCCAGTACGGGACTAGCGGGACCATACGAGCAGTACTTC
TRBJ1-1,TRBV20-1,NA,NA,CSASGQQTLEAFF,TGCAGTGCTAGCGGACAGCAGACCCTAGAAGCTTTCTTT
TRBJ2-7,TRBV7-2,few,TRBD2,CASSTRLAGKSYEQYF,TGTGCCAGCAGCACGAGACTAGCGGGTAAATCCTACGAGCAGTACTTC
TRBJ2-7,TRBV28,NA,TRBD2,CASSLSGLAGFTKGDYEQYF,TGTGCCAGCAGTTTATCCGGACTAGCGGGATTCACCAAGGGGGACTACGAGCAGTACTTC
TRBJ1-2,TRBV9,NA,TRBD1,CASSVGGRGYGYTF,TGCGCCAGCAGCGTAGGTGGCAGGGGGTATGGCTACACCTTC
TRBJ2-3,TRBV11-2,NA,TRBD2,CASRRLAGNSDTQYF,TGTGCCAGCAGACGACTAGCGGGAAACTCAGATACGCAGTATTTT
TRBJ2-5,TRBV6-5,few,NA,CATNRARRETQYF,TGTGCCACAAACAGGGCTAGGAGGGAGACCCAGTACTTC
TRBJ2-1,TRBV29-1,few,NA,CSVGRLATYNEQFF,TGCAGCGTTGGGCGTCTAGCGACCTACAATGAGCAGTTCTTC
TRBJ2-1,TRBV13,once,TRBD2,CASSKRSGKNEQFF,TGTGCCAGCAGCAAACGGAGCGGGAAAAATGAGCAGTTCTTC
TRBJ2-3,TRBV6-2/TRBV6-3,NA,NA,CASSSLGGSTDTQYF,TGTGCCAGCAGCTCACTAGGTGGGAGTACAGATACGCAGTATTTT
TRBJ2-3,TRBV28,NA,TRBD2,CASSPTEGLKSDTQYF,TGTGCCAGCAGCCCAACGGAGGGACTAAAGTCGGATACGCAGTATTTT
TRBJ2-3,TRBV13,NA,TRBD2,CASSLEGLAGDTQYF,TGTGCCAGCAGCTTAGAGGGGCTAGCGGGAGATACGCAGTATTTT
TRBJ2-3,TRBV20-1,NA,TRBD2,CSAGTSGITDTQYF,TGCAGTGCCGGGACTAGCGGGATCACAGATACGCAGTATTTT
TRBJ2-1,TRBV5-1,NA,TRBD2,CASSSLASGEGEQFF,TGCGCCAGCAGCTCACTAGCGTCGGGGGAGGGTGAGCAGTTCTTC
TRBJ2-7,TRBV9,few,NA,CASSIGPQNEQYF,TGTGCCAGCAGCATCGGACCCCAGAACGAGCAGTACTTC
TRBJ2-2,TRBV4-3,NA,TRBD2,CASSPHGGLAANTGELFF,TGCGCCAGCAGCCCTCATGGGGGACTAGCGGCGAACACCGGGGAGCTGTTTTTT
TRBJ2-1,TRBV29-1,NA,TRBD2,CSVDGGDFFSYNEQFF,TGCAGCGTTGATGGGGGGGACTTTTTCTCCTACAATGAGCAGTTCTTC
TRBJ2-5,TRBV5-1,once,NA,CASSASPTEETQYF,TGCGCCAGCAGCGCTAGCCCAACCGAAGAGACCCAGTACTTC
TRBJ1-1,TRBV12-3/TRBV12-4,few,NA,CASSSNRNTEAFF,TGTGCCAGCAGTTCTAACAGGAACACTGAAGCTTTCTTT
TRBJ1-4,TRBV20-1,NA,NA,CSAIPLSGRRTNEKLFF,TGCAGTGCTATACCCTTATCCGGGAGACGGACTAATGAAAAACTGTTTTTT
TRBJ1-2,TRBV20-1,NA,TRBD1,CSAREGTGYGANYGYTF,TGCAGTGCTAGAGAGGGGACAGGGTATGGAGCTAACTATGGCTACACCTTC
TRBJ2-5,TRBV20-1,NA,NA,CSAKASKGTQYF,TGCAGTGCTAAGGCGTCCAAGGGGACCCAGTACTTC
TRBJ2-1,TRBV7-6,NA,NA,CASSYPGTGYGEQFF,TGTGCCAGCAGCTACCCCGGGACCGGGTATGGGGAGCAGTTCTTC
TRBJ2-3,TRBV27,NA,TRBD2,CASSFLAGGYTDTQYF,TGTGCCAGCAGTTTTCTAGCGGGAGGGTACACAGATACGCAGTATTTT
TRBJ2-3,TRBV2,NA,NA,CASSDVGARTDTQYF,TGTGCCAGCAGTGATGTGGGGGCCCGCACAGATACGCAGTATTTT
TRBJ2-7,TRBV4-1,few,NA,CASSQERGSYEQYF,TGCGCCAGCAGCCAAGAAAGGGGGTCCTACGAGCAGTACTTC
TRBJ2-1,TRBV29-1,few,TRBD1,CSVLGTVTYNEQFF,TGCAGCGTCCTCGGGACAGTTACTTACAATGAGCAGTTCTTC
TRBJ1-2,TRBV20-1,NA,TRBD1,CSARWEDRDRGLGTRYGYTF,TGCAGTGCTAGGTGGGAGGACCGGGACAGGGGCCTTGGAACCCGGTATGGCTACACCTTC
TRBJ2-5,TRBV5-1,NA,TRBD2,CASHFGGEETQYF,TGCGCCAGCCATTTCGGGGGGGAAGAGACCCAGTACTTC
TRBJ2-7,TRBV20-1,NA,NA,CSARGGRNGYEQYF,TGCAGTGCTAGAGGAGGTAGAAATGGGTACGAGCAGTACTTC
TRBJ1-2,TRBV4-1,NA,TRBD1,CASSQGDRGEGYTF,TGCGCCAGCAGCCAAGGGGACAGGGGAGAGGGCTACACCTTC
TRBJ2-6,TRBV24-1,NA,TRBD1,CPTSDPLGTDKRGANVLTF,TGTCCCACCAGTGATCCGCTCGGGACAGACAAGAGGGGGGCCAACGTCCTGACTTTC
TRBJ2-1,TRBV6-5,few,TRBD2,CASSYSRELDNEQFF,TGTGCCAGCAGTTACTCGCGGGAGCTCGACAATGAGCAGTTCTTC
TRBJ2-3,TRBV7-4,few,NA,CASSLFGGTHLDTQYF,TGTGCCAGCAGCTTGTTCGGGGGCACCCATCTGGATACGCAGTATTTT
TRBJ2-7,TRBV5-6,NA,TRBD2,CASRTGTSYEQYF,TGTGCCAGCAGGACCGGGACTAGCTACGAGCAGTACTTC
TRBJ2-5,TRBV10-3,many,NA,CAISESKAGKQYF,TGTGCCATCAGTGAGTCTAAGGCAGGCAAGCAGTACTTC
TRBJ1-4,TRBV12-3/TRBV12-4,NA,NA,CAGSLRQNEKLFF,TGTGCCGGCAGTTTGCGGCAGAATGAAAAACTGTTTTTT
TRBJ2-7,TRBV20-1,NA,NA,CSAKIPSRYEQYF,TGCAGTGCTAAGATCCCATCACGCTACGAGCAGTACTTC